The rows below give T cell receptor beta chains drawn from one sample of a study of vaccination and CD4 T cells after COVID-19. The antigens these receptors bind are not known. In TCRdb, the PCR reads were re-called with MiXCR into one record per CDR3 protein. The sample has 9,500 to 15,000 distinct CDR3 sequences, around 40% seen once; the top ten hold about 25%. Input material: cultured CD4+ T cells from blood. All receptors derive from a human donor with COVID-19. Both conserved end residues are part of each CDR3. D genes are given only for firm matches. A clone size is listed for some rows: how often the clone was seen (once, few, many), or a class if it is expanded.

j_call | clone_size | cdr3_length | v_call | d_call | cdr3_aa | cdr3_nt
TRBJ1-2 | few | 12 | TRBV25-1 | - | CASSDTGFGYTF | TGTGCCAGCAGTGACACAGGGTTTGGCTACACCTTC
TRBJ2-2 | few | 15 | TRBV19 | - | CASSTHSQGSGELFF | TGTGCCAGTAGTACCCACTCACAGGGTTCCGGGGAGCTGTTTTTT
TRBJ2-3 | few | 15 | TRBV2 | - | CASSGTPEPTDTQYF | TGTGCCAGCTCCGGGACCCCCGAGCCCACAGATACGCAGTATTTT
TRBJ1-5 | - | 13 | TRBV6-1 | - | CASSENGGQPQHF | TGTGCCAGCAGTGAGAACGGGGGCCAGCCCCAGCATTTT
TRBJ1-6 | few | 11 | TRBV20-1 | - | CSASSVEPLHF | TGCAGTGCTAGTTCCGTTGAACCCCTCCACTTT
TRBJ2-2 | - | 16 | TRBV5-8 | TRBD1 | CASSSADRGWTGELFF | TGTGCCAGCAGTTCCGCCGACAGGGGTTGGACCGGGGAGCTGTTTTTT
TRBJ1-5 | - | 15 | TRBV11-2 | - | CASSLGGIGNQPQHF | TGTGCCAGCAGCTTAGGAGGGATTGGCAATCAGCCCCAGCATTTT
TRBJ2-1 | - | 15 | TRBV7-7 | TRBD2 | CASSPGLASYNEQFF | TGTGCTAGCAGCCCTGGACTAGCCTCCTACAATGAGCAGTTCTTC
TRBJ1-1 | - | 16 | TRBV9 | - | CASSVGSGGENTEAFF | TGTGCCAGCAGCGTAGGGTCTGGGGGGGAGAACACTGAAGCTTTCTTT
TRBJ2-2 | - | 19 | TRBV10-3 | - | CAISETGHLTSANTGELFF | TGTGCCATCAGTGAAACTGGACACCTAACATCCGCGAACACCGGGGAGCTGTTTTTT
TRBJ1-5 | - | 15 | TRBV2 | - | CASSDFGTGKQPQHF | TGTGCCAGCAGTGATTTCGGAACAGGTAAACAGCCCCAGCATTTT
TRBJ1-2 | - | 14 | TRBV24-1 | TRBD1 | CATSDDDRAYGYTF | TGTGCCACCAGTGATGATGACAGGGCCTATGGCTACACCTTC
TRBJ1-4 | - | 15 | TRBV5-1 | - | CASSRLYRASEKLFF | TGCGCCAGCAGCCGTCTCTACAGGGCTAGCGAAAAACTGTTTTTT
TRBJ1-4 | - | 15 | TRBV14 | TRBD1 | CASSQGDRGDEKLFF | TGTGCCAGCAGCCAAGGGGACAGGGGAGATGAAAAACTGTTTTTT